The TCR beta chain under discussion was sequenced for a study of siplizumab effects on memory and regulatory T cells. General study results and limits: Of the proliferating CD4+ or CD8+ clones, roughly 75-96% lacked a naive or memory phenotype that could be assigned. Relative to controls at 25% to 30%, mappable alloreactive CD4+ clones exhibited a mean Treg-derived proportion of over 60% with siplizumab.

In the case of this clone: Its antigen is currently unknown.

This CDR3 is 17 amino acids long. Trimming shortened V by 0 bases and J by 9 bases, and 20 bases separated the two germline ends. Looked up from germline, CDR1 is MGHRA and CDR2 is YSYEKL. Assays were performed on 95,000 to 100,000 TCR templates per sample. This table comes from immunoSEQ multiplex PCR, and its TCRdb copy is limited to in-frame clones, with some not included. Counted here are approximately 100,000 clones, 93% occurring once; the ten biggest clones make up over 0.15%. The TCR comes from a human donor in good health. The sequencing sample was made of non-Treg CD4+ T cells sorted from blood. V is TRBV4-1 and J is TRBJ2-2; D might be TRBD1 or TRBD2, each matching 5 bases. CDR3 in DNA: TGCGCCAGCAGCCAAGATTCTAGGGGAGCGTGGGGTAGGGAGCTGTTTTTT. Its protein product is CASSQDSRGAWGRELFF.